A single sample is the source of the 16 T cell receptor beta chains below, sequenced in a study of memory CD4+ T cells and cytomegalovirus serostatus (dated by TCRdb to the late 2010s). Single viable CD3+CD4+CD8-CD45RO+ cells were sorted as memory CD4+ T cells on a FACSAria II. The library was produced with the immunoSEQ multiplex PCR assay. This is the immuneACCESS table as TCRdb keeps it, with only in-frame sequences that have V and J called. A part of the clones is gone; compared with another copy, unresolved V genes explain less than half, and the rest is unexplained. The sample contains roughly 50,000 clones, more than 65% of them found a single time. The biggest ten clones account for about 0.51% of the sample. The specimen was memory CD4+ T cells from blood. The origin of the receptors is an adult in good health and CMV-seronegative. Some clones in this sample may be carry-over from other donors' samples.

This clone has just one count. CDR3 loop: CASMTSGPLGSYNEQFF. CDR3 DNA sequence: TGTGCCAGCATGACTAGCGGGCCGTTGGGCTCCTACAATGAGCAGTTCTTC. This chain joins TRBV27 and TRBJ2-1; 10 nucleotides line up with TRBD2. Germline trimming cut 7 bases from V and 0 bases from J; bases unmatched to any gene: 9. The CDR3 loop spans 17 amino acids. Germline CDR1 reads MNHEY; CDR2 reads SMNVEV (reference sequence).

This clone was observed a handful of times. The chain couples TRBV7-9 to TRBJ1-5; D remains unclear. Germline V CDR1 and CDR2: SEHNR, FQNEAQ (reference sequence). V was pared by 5 bases and J by 5 bases, with 10 bases between. CDR3 length equals 13 residues. The CDR3 nucleotides read TGTGCCAGCAGCGCTCTGGTTGATCAGCCCCAGCATTTT. Its protein is CASSALVDQPQHF.

This chain joins TRBV4-3 and TRBJ1-1, with TRBD1 as a possible D gene (5 bases). Per germline, CDR1 LGHNA and CDR2 YSLEER. This CDR3 is 16 amino acids long. Trimming pared 0 bases from V and 3 bases from J, leaving 14 bases between. The CDR3 here is CASSQDAQVRDTEAFF. For the CDR3, the DNA is TGCGCCAGCAGCCAAGACGCACAGGTCCGGGACACTGAAGCTTTCTTT.

This clone was seen a handful of times. Other DNA sequences of this sample code for an identical CDR3. The V gene is TRBV5-4, the J gene TRBJ2-5; the match to TRBD2 covers 9 bases. Germline V lookup: CDR1 SGHNT, CDR2 YYREEE (reference sequence). The CDR3 contains 15 residues. J lost 1 base, V lost 1 base, and 2 bases had no gene match. The CDR3 DNA follows: TGTGCCAGCAGCTTGACTAGCGGGTCCCAAGAGACCCAGTACTTC. Its translation: CASSLTSGSQETQYF.

This chain joins TRBV18 and TRBJ1-1; D remains ambiguous. The V end lost 3 bases, the J end lost 10 bases, and 24 bases lay between the germline ends. This CDR3 contains 16 residues. Germline V gene sequence: CDR1 KGHSH, CDR2 LQKENI. CDR3 in amino acids: CASSPLEIAKNRIAFF. In nucleotides, the CDR3 is TGTGCCAGCTCACCGCTCGAAATTGCCAAAAATAGGATAGCTTTCTTT. The full variable domain, with the rest looked up from reference TRBV18 and TRBJ1-1, is NAGVMQNPRHLVRRRGQEARLRCSPMKGHSHVYWYRQLPEEGLKFMVYLQKENIIDESGMPKERFSAEFPKEGPSILRIQQVVRGDSAAYFCASSPLEIAKNRIAFFGQGTRLTVV.

This sequence joins TRBV2 and TRBJ1-3; D remains ambiguous. CDR3 length equals 14 residues. Trimming removed 7 bases at V and 0 bases at J, with 10 bases between. Germline assignment: CDR1 SNHLY and CDR2 FYNNEI. Written as DNA, the CDR3 is TGTGCCAGCAATAGGGCTAACTCTGGAAACACCATATATTTT. This codes for CASNRANSGNTIYF. The full variable domain, completed using reference TRBV2 and TRBJ1-3, is EPEVTQTPSHQVTQMGQEVILRCVPISNHLYFYWYRQILGQKVEFLVSFYNNEISEKSEIFDDQFSVERPDGSNFTLKIRSTKLEDSAMYFCASNRANSGNTIYFGEGSWLTVV.

The chain combines TRBV18 with TRBJ1-2; 8 nucleotides agree with TRBD1. This CDR3 has 15 residues. The germline V gene has CDR1 KGHSH and CDR2 LQKENI. J was trimmed by 5 bases and V by 4 bases; bases with no gene match: 9. CDR3 DNA: TGTGCCAGCTCACGTTCGGACAGGGCTGCATATGGCTACACCTTC. Amino acid sequence: CASSRSDRAAYGYTF.

This rearrangement joins TRBV6-1 to TRBJ1-5; D unresolved. V dropped 7 bases and J dropped 2 bases, with 12 bases sitting between them. The CDR3 extends over 14 amino acids. Germline V CDR1 and CDR2: MNHNS, SASEGT. CDR3 sequence: CASKFLWGNQPQHF. In nucleotides, the CDR3 is TGTGCCAGCAAGTTTTTATGGGGCAATCAGCCCCAGCATTTT.

The CDR3 loop is CASSHDRGRTEAFF. The CDR3 DNA sequence: TGTGCCAGCAGCCACGACAGGGGGCGAACTGAAGCTTTCTTT. The gene calls are TRBV6-5 and TRBJ1-1, with TRBD1 matching over 10 bases. Looked up from germline, CDR1 is MNHEY and CDR2 is SVGAGI. The J segment lost 5 bases and the V segment lost 6 bases, leaving 6 bases of the junction unmatched. The CDR3 runs 14 residues.

The chain carries TRBV11-2 and TRBJ2-7, with 7 positions matching TRBD1. The V gene's germline CDR1 is SGHAT and CDR2 FQNNGV. After removal of 2 bases from V and 4 bases from J, the junction contained 5 bases not matched to a gene. CDR3 length: 14 amino acids. CDR3 coding DNA: TGTGCCAGCAGCTTAAGGCAGGGGGTTTACGAGCAGTACTTC. Residues: CASSLRQGVYEQYF.

V usage is TRBV6-5 and J usage is TRBJ1-2, with 9 bases lining up with TRBD1. This CDR3 is built from 15 residues. Per germline, CDR1 MNHEY and CDR2 SVGAGI. V shed 2 bases, J shed 3 bases, and the junction held 4 bases outside the gene matches. The CDR3 spells CASSYEQGADYGYTF. In DNA, the CDR3 is TGTGCCAGCAGTTACGAACAGGGGGCTGACTATGGCTACACCTTC.

The chain has TRBV28 and TRBJ2-7, with TRBD1 matching 10 bases. Germline V CDR1 and CDR2: MDHEN, SYDVKM. This CDR3 comprises 14 residues. Unmatched junction bases numbered 9, after V lost 10 bases and J lost 3 bases. CDR3: CATLSGTGDYEQYF. The CDR3 bases are TGTGCCACTTTGTCCGGGACAGGGGACTACGAGCAGTACTTC.

The V call is TRBV29-1, the J call TRBJ1-5; the D gene is possibly TRBD1 (5 bases). This CDR3 has 17 residues. The germline gives CDR1 SQVTM, CDR2 ANQGSEA. V was trimmed by 3 bases and J by 4 bases, leaving 22 bases between them. CDR3 in DNA: TGCAGCGTTGATGTAGAACAGGTCTTATTTGGTAATCAGCCCCAGCATTTT. Encoded protein: CSVDVEQVLFGNQPQHF.

This sequence joins TRBV28 and TRBJ2-7; D remains unclear. The germline gives CDR1 MDHEN, CDR2 SYDVKM. The V gene lost 6 bases and the J gene lost 3 bases, with 9 bases spanning the gap. The CDR3 length is 12 residues. The CDR3 reads CASSRLFYEQYF. The DNA for the CDR3 is TGTGCCAGCAGCCGGCTTTTCTACGAGCAGTACTTC.

The chain recombines TRBV7-3 with TRBJ2-6; TRBD2 matches at 7 bases. Losses at the gene ends were 2 bases for V and 0 bases for J; bases not matched to a gene: 4. The CDR3 totals 17 residues. Germline V gives CDR1 SGHTA, CDR2 FQGTGA. The DNA of the CDR3 is TGTGCCAGCAGCTTATTAGCGGGCGGCTCTGGGGCCAACGTCCTGACTTTC. This translates into CASSLLAGGSGANVLTF.

In its sample, this clone ranks as medium-sized (0.01 to 0.1%). The chain joins TRBV7-2 to TRBJ2-7; TRBD1 aligns across 12 bases. V trimming: 4 bases; J trimming: 6 bases; junction bases outside the gene matches: 4. The CDR3 runs 14 residues. Per the germline V gene, CDR1 is SGHTA and CDR2 is FQGNSA. In DNA, the CDR3 is TGTGCCAGCAGCTGGGGACAGGGGGCCACCGAGCAGTACTTC. Protein sequence: CASSWGQGATEQYF.